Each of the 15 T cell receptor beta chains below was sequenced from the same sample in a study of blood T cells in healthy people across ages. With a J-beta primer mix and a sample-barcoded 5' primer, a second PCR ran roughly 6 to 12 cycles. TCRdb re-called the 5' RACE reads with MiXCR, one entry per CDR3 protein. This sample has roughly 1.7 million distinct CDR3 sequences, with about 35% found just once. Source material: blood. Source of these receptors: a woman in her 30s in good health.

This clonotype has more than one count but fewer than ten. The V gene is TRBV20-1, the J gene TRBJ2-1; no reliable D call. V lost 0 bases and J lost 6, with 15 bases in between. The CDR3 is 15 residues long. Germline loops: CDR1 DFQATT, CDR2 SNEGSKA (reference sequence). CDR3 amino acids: CSARELVVSPNEQFF. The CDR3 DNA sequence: TGCAGTGCTAGAGAATTAGTAGTTTCTCCCAATGAGCAGTTCTTC.

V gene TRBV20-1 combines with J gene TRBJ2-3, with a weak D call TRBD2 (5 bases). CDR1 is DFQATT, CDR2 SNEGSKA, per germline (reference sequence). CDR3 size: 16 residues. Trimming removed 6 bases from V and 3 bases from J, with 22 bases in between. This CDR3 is CSATRYGSGETDTQYF. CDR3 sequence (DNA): TGCAGTGCCACGAGGTATGGGAGCGGTGAGACAGATACGCAGTATTTT.

The CDR3 is CATSRDRVLVTGELFF. The CDR3 DNA sequence: TGTGCCACCAGCAGAGACAGGGTGTTGGTCACCGGGGAGCTGTTTTTT. J is TRBJ2-2 and V is TRBV15, with a tentative D call TRBD1 (5 bases). V lost 0 bases and J 4 bases, leaving 12 bases between the germline ends. The CDR3 runs to 16 residues. Germline values: CDR1 LNHNV, CDR2 YYDKDF (reference sequence).

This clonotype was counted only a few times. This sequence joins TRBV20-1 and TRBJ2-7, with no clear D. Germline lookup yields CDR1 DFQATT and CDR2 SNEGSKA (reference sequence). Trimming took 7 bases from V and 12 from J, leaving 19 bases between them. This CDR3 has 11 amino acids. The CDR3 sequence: CSGLVESRRYF. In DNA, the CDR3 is TGCAGTGGGTTAGTCGAGTCTCGCCGGTACTTC.

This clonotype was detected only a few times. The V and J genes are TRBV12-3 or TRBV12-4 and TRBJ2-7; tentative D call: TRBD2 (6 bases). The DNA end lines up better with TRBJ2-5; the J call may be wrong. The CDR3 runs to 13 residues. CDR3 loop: CASIPTGGGTQYF. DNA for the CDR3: TGTGCCAGCATTCCCACTGGGGGAGGGACCCAGTACTTC.

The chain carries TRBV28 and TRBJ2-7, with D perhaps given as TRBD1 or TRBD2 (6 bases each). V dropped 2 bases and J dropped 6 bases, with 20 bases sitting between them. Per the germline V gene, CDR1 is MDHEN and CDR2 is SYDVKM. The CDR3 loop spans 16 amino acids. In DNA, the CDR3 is TGTGCCAGCAGTTTAGGGTGGGGGGCCGACCTAGGCGAGCAGTACTTC. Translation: CASSLGWGADLGEQYF. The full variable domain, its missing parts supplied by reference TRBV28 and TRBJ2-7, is DVKVTQSSRYLVKRTGEKVFLECVQDMDHENMFWYRQDPGLGLRLIYFSYDVKMKEKGDIPEGYSVSREKKERFSLILESASTNQTSMYLCASSLGWGADLGEQYFGPGTRLTVT.

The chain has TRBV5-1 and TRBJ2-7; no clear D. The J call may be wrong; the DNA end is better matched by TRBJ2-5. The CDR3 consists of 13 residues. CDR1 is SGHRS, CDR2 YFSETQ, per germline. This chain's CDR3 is CASSLERDQTQYF. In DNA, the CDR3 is TGCGCCAGCAGCTTGGAAAGGGATCAGACCCAGTACTTC.

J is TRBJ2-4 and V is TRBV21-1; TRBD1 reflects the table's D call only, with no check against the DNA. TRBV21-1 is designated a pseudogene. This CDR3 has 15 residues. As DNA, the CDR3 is TGTGCCAGCAGCAAGGGGACAGGGAAGAAATACATTCAGTACTTC. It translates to CASSKGTGKKYIQYF.

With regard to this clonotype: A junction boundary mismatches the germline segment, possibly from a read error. CDR3 in DNA: TGTGCCGGCAGTGGGGGACAGGGGGGCGAGCAGTACTTC. Protein product: CAGSGGQGGEQYF. The V and J genes are TRBV6-1 and TRBJ2-7; 11 bases are a match to TRBD1. The CDR3 consists of 13 residues. CDR1 and CDR2 (germline): MNHNS, SASEGT.

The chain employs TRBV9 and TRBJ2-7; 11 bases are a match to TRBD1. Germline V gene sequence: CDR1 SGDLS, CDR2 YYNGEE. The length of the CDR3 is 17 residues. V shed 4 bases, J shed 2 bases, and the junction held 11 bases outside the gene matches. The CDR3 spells CASSPPRTGGKAYEQYF. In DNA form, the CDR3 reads TGTGCCAGCAGCCCCCCCCGGACAGGGGGCAAAGCCTACGAGCAGTACTTC.

The CDR3 DNA reads TGTGCCAGCAACCCGACAGGTCCGGGGGAGACCCAGTACTTC. The encoded protein is CASNPTGPGETQYF. J is TRBJ2-5 and V is TRBV12-3 or TRBV12-4; the D gene is possibly TRBD1 (6 bases). This CDR3 has 14 residues. V was shortened by 7 bases and J by 5 bases, with 17 bases between the two germline ends.

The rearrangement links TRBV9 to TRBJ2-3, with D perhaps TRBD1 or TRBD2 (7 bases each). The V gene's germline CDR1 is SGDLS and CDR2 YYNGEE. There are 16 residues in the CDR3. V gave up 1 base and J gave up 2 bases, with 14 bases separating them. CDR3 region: CASSVTGGTVTDTQYF. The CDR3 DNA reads TGTGCCAGCAGCGTAACCGGGGGGACAGTCACAGATACGCAGTATTTT.

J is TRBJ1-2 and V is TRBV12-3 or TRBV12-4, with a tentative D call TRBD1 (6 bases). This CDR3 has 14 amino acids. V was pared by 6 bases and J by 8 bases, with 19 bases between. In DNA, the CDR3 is TGTGCCAGCAGCCTTACCAGGGGCCTGTGGGGCTACACCTTC. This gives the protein CASSLTRGLWGYTF.

The CDR3 protein is CASSLGCSGGQDEQFF. The CDR3 coding sequence is TGCGCCAGCAGCTTGGGCTGCTCGGGAGGGCAGGATGAGCAGTTCTTC. The rearrangement joins TRBV5-1 to TRBJ2-1, with 8 bases that match TRBD2. CDR1 is SGHRS, CDR2 YFSETQ, per germline. Trimming cost V 0 bases and J 8 bases; bases outside gene matches: 10. The CDR3 length is 16 residues.

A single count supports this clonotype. Here the CDR3 reads CASSEFGLAGGGRETQYF. In nucleotides, the CDR3 is TGTGCCAGCAGTGAGTTTGGACTAGCGGGAGGGGGACGAGAGACCCAGTACTTC. V usage is TRBV6-1 and J usage is TRBJ2-5; 15 bases line up with TRBD2. CDR1 and CDR2 (germline): MNHNS, SASEGT. The CDR3 length is 18 residues. V lost 3 bases and J lost 4; bases outside the gene matches: 9.